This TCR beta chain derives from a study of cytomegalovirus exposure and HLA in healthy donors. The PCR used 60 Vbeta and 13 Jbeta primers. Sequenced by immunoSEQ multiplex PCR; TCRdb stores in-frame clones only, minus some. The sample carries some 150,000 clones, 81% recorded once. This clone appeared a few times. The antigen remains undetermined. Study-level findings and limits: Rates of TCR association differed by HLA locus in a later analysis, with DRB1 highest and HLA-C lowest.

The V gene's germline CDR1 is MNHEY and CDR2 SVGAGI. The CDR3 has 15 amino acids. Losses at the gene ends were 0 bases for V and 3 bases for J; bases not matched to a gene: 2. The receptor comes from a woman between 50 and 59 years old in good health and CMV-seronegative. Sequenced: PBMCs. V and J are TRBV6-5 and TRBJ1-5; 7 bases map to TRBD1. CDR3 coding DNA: TGTGCCAGCAGTTACTCGGGGACAGACAATCAGCCCCAGCATTTT. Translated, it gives CASSYSGTDNQPQHF.